What follows is one TCR beta chain and its context. Antigen: not known. Researchers ran the PCR with 60 Vbeta and 13 Jbeta primers. Measured with immunoSEQ multiplex PCR; TCRdb has only the in-frame clones, and not every one. The repertoire holds 200,000 to 250,000 clones, with roughly 84% as singletons. This sample is part of a study of cytomegalovirus exposure and HLA in healthy donors. Study-wide results and caveats: As a later analysis showed, several of the most significant clusters appeared to be linked to common viral pathogens. The classifier, whose performance was assessed in both the original and validation cohorts, reportedly diagnosed cytomegalovirus status with high specificity and sensitivity. Likely technical artifact: a cluster of highly shared sequence variants. Indistinguishable V segments such as TRBV6-2 and TRBV6-3 were excluded.

Trimming removed 3 bases from V and 7 bases from J, with 19 bases in between. CDR1 is SGHRS, CDR2 YFSETQ, per germline. CDR3 size: 15 residues. The sequence was obtained from a girl under 18 in good health and CMV-seronegative. V and J are TRBV5-1 and TRBJ1-2; D is ambiguous. The sequenced material came from PBMCs. The CDR3 region has the DNA TGCGCCAGCAGCTCTACGATAGGAAGCGGTGGTGGCTACACCTTC. Translation: CASSSTIGSGGGYTF.